This TCR beta chain appears in the sequencing data of a study of T cells in tuberculosis. With 4 bases clipped from V and 7 bases from J, the junction kept 8 bases outside the gene matches. The CDR3 loop spans 14 amino acids. Germline V lookup: CDR1 SGHNT, CDR2 YYREEE (reference sequence). Libraries were prepared by immunoSEQ multiplex PCR; TCRdb keeps only in-frame clonotypes and omits some of them. The data contain tens of thousands of clones, just under 97% of them singletons. Sample: PBMCs. The chain combines TRBV5-4 with TRBJ2-3; TRBD1 aligns across 8 bases. The receptor comes from a donor aged 10 to 29 with latent tuberculosis or without tuberculosis infection. This CDR3 reads CASSPDREANTQYF. Written as DNA, the CDR3 is TGTGCCAGCAGCCCGGACAGGGAGGCCAATACGCAGTATTTT.